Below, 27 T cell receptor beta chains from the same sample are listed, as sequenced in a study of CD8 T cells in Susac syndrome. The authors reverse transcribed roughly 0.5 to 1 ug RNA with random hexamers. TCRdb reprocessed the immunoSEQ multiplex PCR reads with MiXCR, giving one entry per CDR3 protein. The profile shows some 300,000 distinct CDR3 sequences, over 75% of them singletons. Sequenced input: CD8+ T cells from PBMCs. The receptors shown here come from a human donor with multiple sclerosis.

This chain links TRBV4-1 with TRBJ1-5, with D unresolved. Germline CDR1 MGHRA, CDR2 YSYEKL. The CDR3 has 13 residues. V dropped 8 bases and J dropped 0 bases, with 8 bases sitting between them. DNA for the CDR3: TGCGCCAGCTCCACTTATAGCAATCAGCCCCAGCATTTT. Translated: CASSTYSNQPQHF.

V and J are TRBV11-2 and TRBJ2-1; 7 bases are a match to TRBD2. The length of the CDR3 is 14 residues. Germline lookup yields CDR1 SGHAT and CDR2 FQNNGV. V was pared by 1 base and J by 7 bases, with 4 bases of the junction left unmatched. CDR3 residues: CASSLGWGGNEQFF. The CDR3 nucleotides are TGTGCCAGCAGCTTAGGTTGGGGGGGGAATGAGCAGTTCTTC.

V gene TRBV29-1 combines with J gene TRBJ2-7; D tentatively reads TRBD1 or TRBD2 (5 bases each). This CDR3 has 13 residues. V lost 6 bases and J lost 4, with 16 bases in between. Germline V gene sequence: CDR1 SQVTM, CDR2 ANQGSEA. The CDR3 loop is CSVTGTEDYEQYF. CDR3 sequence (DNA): TGCAGCGTAACCGGGACCGAAGATTACGAGCAGTACTTC.

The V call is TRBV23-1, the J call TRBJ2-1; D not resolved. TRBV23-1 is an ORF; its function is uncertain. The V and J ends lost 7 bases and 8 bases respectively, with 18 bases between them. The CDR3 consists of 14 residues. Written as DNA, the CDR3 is TGCGCCAGCATCTTTAGAAGGCAGCAGCATGAGCAGTTCTTC. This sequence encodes CASIFRRQQHEQFF.

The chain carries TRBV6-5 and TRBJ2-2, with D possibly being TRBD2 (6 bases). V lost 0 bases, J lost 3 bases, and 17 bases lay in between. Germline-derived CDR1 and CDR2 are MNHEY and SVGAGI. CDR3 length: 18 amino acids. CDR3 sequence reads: CASSYSAVGGKDTGELFF. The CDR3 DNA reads TGTGCCAGCAGTTACTCTGCCGTGGGGGGTAAAGACACCGGGGAGCTGTTTTTT.

In DNA form, the CDR3 reads TGTGCCAGCAGTTCCCCACACTTAAGAGCCAAAAACATTCAGTACTTC. Translating gives CASSSPHLRAKNIQYF. The J gene is TRBJ2-4, the V gene TRBV6-5, with D unresolved. CDR1 MNHEY and CDR2 SVGAGI come from the germline V gene. CDR3 size: 16 residues. V lost 4 bases and J lost 0, with 13 bases in between.

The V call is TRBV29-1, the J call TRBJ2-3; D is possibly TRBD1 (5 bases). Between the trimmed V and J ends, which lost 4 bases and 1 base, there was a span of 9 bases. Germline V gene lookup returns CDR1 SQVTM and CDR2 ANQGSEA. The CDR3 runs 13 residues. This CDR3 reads CSVVGLRTDTQYF. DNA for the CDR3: TGCAGCGTTGTGGGGCTCCGCACAGATACGCAGTATTTT.

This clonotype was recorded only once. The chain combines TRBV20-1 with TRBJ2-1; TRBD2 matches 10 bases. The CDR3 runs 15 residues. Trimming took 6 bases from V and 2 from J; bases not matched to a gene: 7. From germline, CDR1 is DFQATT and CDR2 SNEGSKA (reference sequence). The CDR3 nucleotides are TGCAGTGCCCAAACCGGACTAGCGGCCTACAATGAGCAGTTCTTC. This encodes CSAQTGLAAYNEQFF.

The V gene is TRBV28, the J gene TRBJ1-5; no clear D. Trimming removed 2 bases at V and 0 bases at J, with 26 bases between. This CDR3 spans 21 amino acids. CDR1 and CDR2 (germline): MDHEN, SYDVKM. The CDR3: CASSLVTWAIFWRYSNQPQHF. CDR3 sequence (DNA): TGTGCCAGCAGTTTAGTCACGTGGGCAATTTTTTGGCGATATAGCAATCAGCCCCAGCATTTT. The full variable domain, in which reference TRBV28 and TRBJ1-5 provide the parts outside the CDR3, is DVKVTQSSRYLVKRTGEKVFLECVQDMDHENMFWYRQDPGLGLRLIYFSYDVKMKEKGDIPEGYSVSREKKERFSLILESASTNQTSMYLCASSLVTWAIFWRYSNQPQHFGDGTRLSIL.

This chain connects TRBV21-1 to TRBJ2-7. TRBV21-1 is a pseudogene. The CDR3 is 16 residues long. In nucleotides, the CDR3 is TGTGCCAGCAGCGGATCAATGGTAGAAAGGCGCTACGAGCAGTACTTC. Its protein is CASSGSMVERRYEQYF.

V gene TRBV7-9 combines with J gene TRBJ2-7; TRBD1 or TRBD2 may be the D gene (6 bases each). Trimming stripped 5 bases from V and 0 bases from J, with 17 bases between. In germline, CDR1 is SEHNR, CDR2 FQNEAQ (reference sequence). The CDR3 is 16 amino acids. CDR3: CASSRGPLAVSYEQYF. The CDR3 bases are TGTGCCAGCAGCCGGGGGCCTTTAGCGGTCTCCTACGAGCAGTACTTC.

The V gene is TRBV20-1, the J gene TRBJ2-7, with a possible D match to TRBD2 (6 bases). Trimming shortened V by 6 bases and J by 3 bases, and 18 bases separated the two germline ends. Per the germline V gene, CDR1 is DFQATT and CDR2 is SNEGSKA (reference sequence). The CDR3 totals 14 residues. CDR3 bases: TGCAGTGCCCGAGCCGTAGCGGTCCTCTACGAGCAGTACTTC. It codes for CSARAVAVLYEQYF.

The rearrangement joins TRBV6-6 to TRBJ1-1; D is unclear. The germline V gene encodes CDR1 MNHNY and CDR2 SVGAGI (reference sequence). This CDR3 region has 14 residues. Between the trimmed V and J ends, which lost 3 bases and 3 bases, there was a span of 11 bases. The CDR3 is CASSYKGIYTEAFF. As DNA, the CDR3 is TGTGCCAGCAGTTATAAGGGTATTTACACTGAAGCTTTCTTT.

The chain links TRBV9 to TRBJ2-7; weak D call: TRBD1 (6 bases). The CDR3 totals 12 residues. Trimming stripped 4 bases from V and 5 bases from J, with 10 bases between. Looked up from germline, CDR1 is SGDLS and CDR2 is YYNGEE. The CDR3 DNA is TGTGCCAGCAGCCCCGAGGGGGACGAGCAGTACTTC. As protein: CASSPEGDEQYF.

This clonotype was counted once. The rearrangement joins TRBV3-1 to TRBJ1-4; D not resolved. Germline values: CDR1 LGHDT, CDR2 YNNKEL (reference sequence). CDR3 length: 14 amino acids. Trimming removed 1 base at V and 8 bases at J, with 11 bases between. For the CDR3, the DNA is TGTGCCAGCAGCCAAGTGCTTGGTGGCGAAAAACTGTTTTTT. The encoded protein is CASSQVLGGEKLFF.

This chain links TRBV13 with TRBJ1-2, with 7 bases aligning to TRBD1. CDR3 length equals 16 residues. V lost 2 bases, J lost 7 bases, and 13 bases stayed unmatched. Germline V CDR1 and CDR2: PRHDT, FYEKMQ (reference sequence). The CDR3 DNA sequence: TGTGCCAGCAGCTTAAAGCCAGGGGGAGGGTACAGTGGCTACACCTTC. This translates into CASSLKPGGGYSGYTF.

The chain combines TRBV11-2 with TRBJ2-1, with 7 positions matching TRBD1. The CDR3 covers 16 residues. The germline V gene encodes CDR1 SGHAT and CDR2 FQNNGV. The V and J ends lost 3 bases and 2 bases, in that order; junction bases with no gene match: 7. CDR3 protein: CASSFVLGQTYNEQFF. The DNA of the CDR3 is TGTGCCAGCAGCTTCGTATTGGGACAGACCTACAATGAGCAGTTCTTC.

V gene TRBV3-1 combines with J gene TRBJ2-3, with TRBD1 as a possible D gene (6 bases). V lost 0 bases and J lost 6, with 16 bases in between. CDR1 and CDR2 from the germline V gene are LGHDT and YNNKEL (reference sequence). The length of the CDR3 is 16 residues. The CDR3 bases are TGTGCCAGCAGCCAAGATTGGGGGCGGCCAGGGGATACGCAGTATTTT. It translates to CASSQDWGRPGDTQYF.

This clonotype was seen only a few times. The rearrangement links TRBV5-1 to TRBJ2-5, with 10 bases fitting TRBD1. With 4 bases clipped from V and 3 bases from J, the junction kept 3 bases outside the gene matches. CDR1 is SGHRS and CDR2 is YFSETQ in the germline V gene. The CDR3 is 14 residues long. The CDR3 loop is CASSAGTGEETQYF. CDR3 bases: TGCGCCAGCAGCGCAGGGACAGGGGAAGAGACCCAGTACTTC. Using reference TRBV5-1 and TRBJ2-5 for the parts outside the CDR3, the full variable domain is KAGVTQTPRYLIKTRGQQVTLSCSPISGHRSVSWYQQTPGQGLQFLFEYFSETQRNKGNFPGRFSGRQFSNSRSEMNVSTLELGDSALYLCASSAGTGEETQYFGPGTRLLVL.

The CDR3 here is CASSLLLRTGDGSPLHF. The CDR3 DNA follows: TGTGCCAGCAGTTTATTACTCCGGACAGGAGACGGTTCACCCCTCCACTTT. This chain links TRBV28 with TRBJ1-6, with 7 positions matching TRBD1. V shed 1 base and J 9 bases; nucleotides not matched to a gene: 12. Germline V gene lookup returns CDR1 MDHEN and CDR2 SYDVKM. This CDR3 region has 17 residues.

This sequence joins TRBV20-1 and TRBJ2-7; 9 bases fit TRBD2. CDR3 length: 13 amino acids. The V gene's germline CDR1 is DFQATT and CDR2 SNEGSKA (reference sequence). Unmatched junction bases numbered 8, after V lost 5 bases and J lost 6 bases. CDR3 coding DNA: TGCAGTGCTGACCCTCTAGCGGGATCCGAGCAGTACTTC. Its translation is CSADPLAGSEQYF.

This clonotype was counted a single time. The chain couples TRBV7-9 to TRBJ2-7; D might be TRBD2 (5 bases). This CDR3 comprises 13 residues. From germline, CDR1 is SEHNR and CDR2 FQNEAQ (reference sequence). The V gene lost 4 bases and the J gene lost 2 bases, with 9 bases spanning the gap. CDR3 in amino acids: CASSSGLPYEQYF. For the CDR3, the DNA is TGTGCCAGCAGCTCTGGACTCCCCTACGAGCAGTACTTC.

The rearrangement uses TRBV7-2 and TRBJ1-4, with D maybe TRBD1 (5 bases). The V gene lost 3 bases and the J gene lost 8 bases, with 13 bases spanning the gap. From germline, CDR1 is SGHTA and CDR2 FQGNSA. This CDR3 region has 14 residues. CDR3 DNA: TGTGCCAGCAGCTTGTCAGGGACCTACGAAAAACTGTTTTTT. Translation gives CASSLSGTYEKLFF.

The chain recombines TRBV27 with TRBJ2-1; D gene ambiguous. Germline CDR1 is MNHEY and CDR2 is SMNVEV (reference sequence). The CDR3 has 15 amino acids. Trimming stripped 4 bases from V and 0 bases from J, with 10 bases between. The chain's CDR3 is CASSSGQSSYNEQFF. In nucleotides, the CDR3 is TGTGCCAGCAGTTCCGGCCAGAGCTCCTACAATGAGCAGTTCTTC.

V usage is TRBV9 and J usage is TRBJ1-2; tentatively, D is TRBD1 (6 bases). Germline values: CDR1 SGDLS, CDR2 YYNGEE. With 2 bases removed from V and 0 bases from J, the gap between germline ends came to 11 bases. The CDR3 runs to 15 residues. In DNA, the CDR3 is TGTGCCAGCAGCGTGGAGGACAGCCCTAACTATGGCTACACCTTC. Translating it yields CASSVEDSPNYGYTF.

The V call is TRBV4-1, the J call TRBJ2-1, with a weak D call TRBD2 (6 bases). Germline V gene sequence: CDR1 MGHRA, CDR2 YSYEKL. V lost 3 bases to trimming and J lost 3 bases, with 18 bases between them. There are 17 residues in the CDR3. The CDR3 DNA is TGCGCCAGCAGCCAGACCCTTGCGGGAATAGACTACAATGAGCAGTTCTTC. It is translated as CASSQTLAGIDYNEQFF.

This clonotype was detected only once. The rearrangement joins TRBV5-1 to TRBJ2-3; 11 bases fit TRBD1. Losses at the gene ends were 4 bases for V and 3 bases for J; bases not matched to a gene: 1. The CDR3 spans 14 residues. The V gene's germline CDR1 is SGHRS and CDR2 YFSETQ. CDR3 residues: CASSGTGGTDTQYF. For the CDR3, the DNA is TGCGCCAGCAGCGGGACAGGGGGTACAGATACGCAGTATTTT.